The T cell receptor beta chain described here comes from a study of blood T cell repertoires in COVID-19. Whole-study context: Material from acute and convalescent COVID-19 was sourced from the United States, Italy and Spain.

Study processing details: Reference gene primer amplification gave estimated nucleated cell counts. Only in-frame clones appear in the TCRdb table, and some are missing; sequencing was by immunoSEQ multiplex PCR. D and trimming were read from the DNA, whereas the V and J calls and clone size are those reported in that table. In the table there are about 210,000 clones, about 88% of which are singletons. This receptor was taken from a woman in her 40s with acute or convalescent COVID-19. The sample was peripheral blood.

The CDR3 DNA reads TGTGCCAGCAGCCCAGGGGGGACAGGGGGGTATGGCTACACCTTC. Translating gives CASSPGGTGGYGYTF. The V call is TRBV9, the J call TRBJ1-2, with 11 bases identical to TRBD1. The CDR3 contains 15 residues. Germline CDR1 and CDR2: SGDLS and YYNGEE. Trimming at V came to 4 bases and at J to 5 bases, leaving 7 bases not matched to a gene. Supplemented by reference TRBV9 and TRBJ1-2, the full variable domain reads DSGVTQTPKHLITATGQRVTLRCSPRSGDLSVYWYQQSLDQGLQFLIQYYNGEERAKGNILERFSAQQFPDLHSELNLSSLELGDSALYFCASSPGGTGGYGYTFGSGTRLTVV.